This TCR beta chain derives from a study of control samples from healthy donors and cancer patients (dated by TCRdb to between 2020 and 2021). V trim: 4 bases; J trim: 1 base; unmatched bases: 5. The CDR3 spans 16 residues, from the cysteine through the phenylalanine. The read is trimmed to its CDR3 DNA, 48 bases read in frame from base 1. CDR1 and CDR2, per the germline V gene (reference sequence), are SEHNR and FQNEAQ. Preparation of the library involved the immunoSEQ multiplex PCR assay. The clones in this table, taken by TCRdb from immuneACCESS, are in-frame only. Not every clone is retained; where verified, under half of the shortfall comes from an unresolved V gene, and the cause of the rest is unknown. A total of roughly 450,000 clones appear in this sample, about 93% of them only once. The leading ten clones occupy 5.5% to 8% of the sample. This clone was detected a few times. This clone's antigen is unknown. Per-base qualities were not stored, and no clone one base away is much larger.

Material: PBMCs. The TCR was taken from a man aged 35-49 years with head and neck cancer. Rearrangement joined TRBV7-9 to TRBJ2-1; TRBD2 lines up with 9 middle nucleotides. The nucleotide sequence reads TGTGCCAGCAGCTATGCTAGCGGGATGTCCTACAATGAGCAGTTCTTC. It specifies CASSYASGMSYNEQFF. The variable domain in full, with residues beyond the CDR3 obtained from the reference TRBV7-9 and TRBJ2-1 genes, is DTGVSQNPRHKITKRGQNVTFRCDPISEHNRLYWYRQTLGQGPEFLTYFQNEAQLEKSRLLSDRFSAERPKGSFSTLEIQRTEQGDSAMYLCASSYASGMSYNEQFFGPGTRLTVL.